This TCR beta chain stems from a study of radiotherapy plus CTLA-4 blockade in lung cancer. Study at large: Among enrolled patients, roughly 18% responded and 31% achieved disease control.

CDR1 and CDR2 (germline): MGHRA, YSYEKL. Deletions cut 1 base from V and 2 bases from J, with 17 bases between. CDR3 length equals 17 residues. Measured with immunoSEQ multiplex PCR; TCRdb has only the in-frame clones, and not every one. The sample records over 30,000 clones, more than 70% being singletons. The sequence came from a human donor with non-small cell lung cancer that progressed on radiotherapy plus ipilimumab. This material consisted of peripheral blood, taken from a patient treated with radiotherapy plus ipilimumab. The rearrangement uses TRBV4-1 and TRBJ2-5; D is undetermined. The CDR3 loop is CASSQAGFAGTQETQYF. The CDR3 nucleotides are TGCGCCAGCAGCCAAGCTGGATTTGCAGGTACTCAAGAGACCCAGTACTTC.